This T cell receptor (gamma chain) stems from a study of Vδ1+ human thymocytes. This CDR3 has 11 residues. V gave up 0 bases and J gave up 12 bases; unmatched junction bases: 5. Germline V gives CDR1 GITISATS, CDR2 ISYDGTV (reference sequence). General study findings and limits: Thymic TRG and TRD repertoires appeared highly polyclonal, with Gaussian CDR3 length distributions. Around 18% of thymic delta-chain sequences were Vdelta2, with few Vdelta3, unlike blood Vdelta1+ controls.

Alphabeta T cells were depleted, then CD3+ Vdelta1+ Vdelta2- thymocytes were FACS-sorted. The template was reverse-transcribed extracted RNA. Pooled V-gene forward primers with one constant-region reverse primer generated the CDR3 amplicons by multiplex PCR. TCRdb re-called the multiplex PCR reads with CATT. The table includes about 27,000 gamma-chain clones, roughly 20% detected once. As to this clone: Its matching antigen is unknown. In the same sample, other DNA sequences code for this CDR3.

Sequenced material: Vdelta1+ gamma-delta thymocytes from the thymus. As to subset: FACS-sorted CD3+ TCRalphabeta- TCRVdelta1+ TCRVdelta2- thymocytes. The chain recombines TRGV9 with TRGJ1 or TRGJ2. The TCR originated in a boy younger than two who had congenital heart surgery. The CDR3 sequence is CALWEVLVKLF. Here the CDR3 DNA reads TGTGCCTTGTGGGAGGTGCTGGTGAAACTCTTT.